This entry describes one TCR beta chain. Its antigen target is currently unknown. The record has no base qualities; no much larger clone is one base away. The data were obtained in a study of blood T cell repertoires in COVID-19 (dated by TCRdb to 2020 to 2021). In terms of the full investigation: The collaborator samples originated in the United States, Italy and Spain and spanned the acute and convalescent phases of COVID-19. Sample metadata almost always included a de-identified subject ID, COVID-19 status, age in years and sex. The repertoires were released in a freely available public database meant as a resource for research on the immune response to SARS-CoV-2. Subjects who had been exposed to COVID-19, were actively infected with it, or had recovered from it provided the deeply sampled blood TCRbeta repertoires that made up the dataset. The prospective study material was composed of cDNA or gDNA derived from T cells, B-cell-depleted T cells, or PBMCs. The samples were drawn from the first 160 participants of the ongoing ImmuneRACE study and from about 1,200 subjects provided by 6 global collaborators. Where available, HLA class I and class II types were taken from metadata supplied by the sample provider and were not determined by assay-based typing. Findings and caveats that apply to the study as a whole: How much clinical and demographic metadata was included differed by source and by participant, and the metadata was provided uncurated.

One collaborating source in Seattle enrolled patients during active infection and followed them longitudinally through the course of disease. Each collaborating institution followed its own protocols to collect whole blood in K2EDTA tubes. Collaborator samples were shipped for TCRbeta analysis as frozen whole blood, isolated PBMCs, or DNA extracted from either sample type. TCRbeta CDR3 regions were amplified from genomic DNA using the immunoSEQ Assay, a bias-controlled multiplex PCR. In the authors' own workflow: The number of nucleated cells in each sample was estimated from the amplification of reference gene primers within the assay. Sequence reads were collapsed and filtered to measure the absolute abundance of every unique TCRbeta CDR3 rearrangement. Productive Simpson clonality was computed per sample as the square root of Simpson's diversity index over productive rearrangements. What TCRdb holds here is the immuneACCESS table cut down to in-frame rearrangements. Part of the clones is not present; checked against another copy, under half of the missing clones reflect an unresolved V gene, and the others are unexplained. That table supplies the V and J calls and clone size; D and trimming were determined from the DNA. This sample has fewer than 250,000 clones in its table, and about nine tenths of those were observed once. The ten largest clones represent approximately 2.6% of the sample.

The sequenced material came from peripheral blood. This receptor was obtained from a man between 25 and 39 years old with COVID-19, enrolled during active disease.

The CDR3 region reads CASSGPRGLGNTIYF. The DNA reads as follows: TGTGCCAGCAGTGGCCCCCGTGGGCTGGGAAACACCATATATTTT. The chain couples TRBV6-4 to TRBJ1-3; too little of a D gene remains to name it. The junction shows trimming of 4 bases on V and 4 bases on J, plus 14 bases between the germline ends. The CDR3 goes from the cysteine to the phenylalanine over 15 residues. Kept here is only the CDR3 DNA, which spans 45 bases and is read in frame from base 1. Per the germline V gene, MRHNA is the CDR1 and SNTAGT is the CDR2.